This T cell receptor (beta chain) was observed in a study of identical twins. Everyone who gave samples was a healthy Caucasian. One entry per CDR3 protein, called by TCRdb with MiXCR from the 5' RACE reads. The profile shows more than 650,000 distinct CDR3 sequences, around 6.1% of them singletons. The study's findings and limits: One should note that invariant MAIT and iNKT cells could partly confound zero-insertion analyses. Excess sharing between twins was weaker in beta out-of-frame sequences.

The CDR3 is 18 amino acids. After removal of 0 bases from V and 5 bases from J, the junction contained 9 bases not matched to a gene. Germline V gene sequence: CDR1 LGHNA, CDR2 YNFKEQ. As concerns this clonotype: The target antigen is unknown.

This TCR came from a man aged 18 to 29 in good health. The chain joins TRBV4-2 to TRBJ2-2; 10 bases agree with TRBD2. Sequences were obtained from naive T cells sorted from blood. DNA for the CDR3: TGTGCCAGCAGCCAAGAGTTTGCTAGCGGGAGTAGTACCGGGGAGCTGTTTTTT. It encodes CASSQEFASGSSTGELFF.